The clone carrying this T cell receptor beta chain was counted between two and nine times. Time point in this sample: newly diagnosed GD, antithyroid drugs for less than 3 months. Isolated PBMC RNA provided the starting material for the TCR library. The data originate from a study of regulatory T cells in long-lasting Graves disease. Arm-PCR of CDR3 regions and iRepertoire HTBI primers were the basis on which TCR beta libraries were built. TCRdb independently ran MiXCR on the multiplex PCR reads; one entry per CDR3 protein. This repertoire shows around 460,000 distinct CDR3 sequences, approximately 14% found once; its top ten account for over 15%. V was clipped by 3 bases and J by 6 bases, with 15 bases between them. This CDR3 spans 13 amino acids. Per germline, CDR1 SQVTM and CDR2 ANQGSEA. These data were also filed under a second study, of T cells in Graves' hyperthyroidism and ophthalmopathy.

The sequences come from peripheral blood mononuclear cells (PBMCs), collected at new diagnosis, from a patient treated with antithyroid drugs. The source of this sequence is a woman aged 45 to 65 with Graves disease. This sequence joins TRBV29-1 and TRBJ2-7; D might be TRBD1 (6 bases). The CDR3: CSVDPRSRGEQYF. The CDR3, as DNA: TGCAGCGTTGATCCAAGGTCCAGGGGCGAGCAGTACTTC.